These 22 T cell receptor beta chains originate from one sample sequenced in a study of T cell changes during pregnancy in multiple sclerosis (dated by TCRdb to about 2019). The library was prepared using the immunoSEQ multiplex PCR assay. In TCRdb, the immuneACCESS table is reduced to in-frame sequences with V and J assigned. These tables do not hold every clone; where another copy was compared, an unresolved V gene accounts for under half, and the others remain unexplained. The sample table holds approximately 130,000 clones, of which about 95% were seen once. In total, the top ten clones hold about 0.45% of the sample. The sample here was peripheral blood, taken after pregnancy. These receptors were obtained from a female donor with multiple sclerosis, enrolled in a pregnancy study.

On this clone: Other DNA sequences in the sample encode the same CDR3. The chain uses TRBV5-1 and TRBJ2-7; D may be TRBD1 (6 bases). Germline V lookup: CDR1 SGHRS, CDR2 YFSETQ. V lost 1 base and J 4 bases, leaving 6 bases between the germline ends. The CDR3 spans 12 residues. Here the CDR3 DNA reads TGCGCCAGCAGCTTGCAGGGGTACGAGCAGTACTTC. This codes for CASSLQGYEQYF.

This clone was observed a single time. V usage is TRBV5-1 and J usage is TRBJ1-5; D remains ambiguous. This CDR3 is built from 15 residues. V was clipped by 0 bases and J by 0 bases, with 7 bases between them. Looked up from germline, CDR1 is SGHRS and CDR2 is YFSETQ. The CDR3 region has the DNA TGCGCCAGCAGCTTGGGCGGGGTTAGCAATCAGCCCCAGCATTTT. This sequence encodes CASSLGGVSNQPQHF.

CDR3 sequence: CASSRVGQGDYEQYF. DNA for the CDR3: TGTGCCAGCAGTCGCGTCGGACAGGGGGACTACGAGCAGTACTTC. The V gene is TRBV6-5, the J gene TRBJ2-7; 10 bases are shared with TRBD1. V lost 5 bases, J lost 3 bases, and 7 bases stayed unmatched. This CDR3 region has 15 residues. Germline V gene data show CDR1 as MNHEY and CDR2 as SVGAGI.

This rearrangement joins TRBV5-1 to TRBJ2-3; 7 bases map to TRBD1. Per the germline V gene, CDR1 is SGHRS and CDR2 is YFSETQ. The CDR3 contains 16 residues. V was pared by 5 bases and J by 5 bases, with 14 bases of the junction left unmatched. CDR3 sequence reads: CASRSYPGQIQDTQYF. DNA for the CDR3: TGCGCCAGCAGATCCTACCCGGGACAGATACAAGATACGCAGTATTTT.

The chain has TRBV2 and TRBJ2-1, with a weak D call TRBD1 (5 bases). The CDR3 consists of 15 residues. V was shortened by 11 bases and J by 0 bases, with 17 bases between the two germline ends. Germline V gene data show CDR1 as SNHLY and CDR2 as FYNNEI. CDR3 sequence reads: CAASKGASSYNEQFF. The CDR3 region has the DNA TGTGCCGCCAGCAAAGGGGCAAGCTCCTACAATGAGCAGTTCTTC. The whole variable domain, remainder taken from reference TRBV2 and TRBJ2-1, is EPEVTQTPSHQVTQMGQEVILRCVPISNHLYFYWYRQILGQKVEFLVSFYNNEISEKSEIFDDQFSVERPDGSNFTLKIRSTKLEDSAMYFCAASKGASSYNEQFFGPGTRLTVL.

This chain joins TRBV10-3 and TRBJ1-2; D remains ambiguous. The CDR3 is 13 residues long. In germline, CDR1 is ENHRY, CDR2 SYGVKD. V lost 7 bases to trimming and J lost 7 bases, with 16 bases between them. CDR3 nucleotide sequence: TGTGCCATCATGAGGCAGCATCTAGGTGGCTACACCTTC. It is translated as CAIMRQHLGGYTF.

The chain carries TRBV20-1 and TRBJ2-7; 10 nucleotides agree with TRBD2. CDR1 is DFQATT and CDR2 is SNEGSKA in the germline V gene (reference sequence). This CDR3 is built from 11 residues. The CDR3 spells CSLAGVNEQYF. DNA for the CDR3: TGCAGCCTAGCGGGAGTGAACGAGCAGTACTTC.

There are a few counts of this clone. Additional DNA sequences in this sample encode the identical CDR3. CDR3 sequence: CASSLYRDTEAFF. The CDR3 nucleotides read TGTGCCAGTAGTCTATACAGGGACACTGAAGCTTTCTTT. The genes are TRBV19 and TRBJ1-1; possible D gene TRBD1, 6 bases. V lost 5 bases to trimming and J lost 3 bases, with 10 bases between them. Germline V gene lookup returns CDR1 LNHDA and CDR2 SQIVND (reference sequence). The length of the CDR3 is 13 residues.

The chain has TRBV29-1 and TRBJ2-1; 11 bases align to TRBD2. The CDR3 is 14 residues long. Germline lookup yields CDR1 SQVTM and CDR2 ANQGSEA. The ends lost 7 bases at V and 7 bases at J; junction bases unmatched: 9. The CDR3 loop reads CSGATGTSGNEQFF. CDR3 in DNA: TGCAGCGGAGCAACCGGGACTAGCGGAAATGAGCAGTTCTTC.

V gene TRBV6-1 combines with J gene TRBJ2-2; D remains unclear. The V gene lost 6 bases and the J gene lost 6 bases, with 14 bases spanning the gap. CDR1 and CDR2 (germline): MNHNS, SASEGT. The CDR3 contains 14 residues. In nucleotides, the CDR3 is TGTGCCAGCAGAACCCTCCTCGCGCCCGGGGAGCTGTTTTTT. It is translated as CASRTLLAPGELFF.

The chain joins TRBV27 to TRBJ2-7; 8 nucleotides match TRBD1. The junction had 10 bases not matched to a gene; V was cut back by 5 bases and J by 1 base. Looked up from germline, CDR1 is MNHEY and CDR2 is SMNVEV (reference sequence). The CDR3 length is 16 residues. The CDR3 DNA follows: TGTGCCAGCAGTCCTCTGACAGGGGTTGGTTCCTACGAGCAGTACTTC. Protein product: CASSPLTGVGSYEQYF.

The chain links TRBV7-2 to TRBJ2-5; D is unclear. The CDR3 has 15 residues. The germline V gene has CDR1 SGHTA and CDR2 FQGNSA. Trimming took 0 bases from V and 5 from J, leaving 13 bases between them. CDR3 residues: CASSLATYMWETQYF. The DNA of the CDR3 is TGTGCCAGCAGCTTAGCGACTTACATGTGGGAGACCCAGTACTTC.

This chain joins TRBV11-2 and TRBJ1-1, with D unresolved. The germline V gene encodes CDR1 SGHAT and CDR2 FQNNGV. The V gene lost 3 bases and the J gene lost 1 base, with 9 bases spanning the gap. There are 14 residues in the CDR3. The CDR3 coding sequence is TGTGCCAGCAGCTTCTACTCGGGGAACACTGAAGCTTTCTTT. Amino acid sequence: CASSFYSGNTEAFF.

As DNA, the CDR3 is TGCGCCAGCAGTCCAGACAGAATCTCCTACGAGCAGTACTTC. Its translation is CASSPDRISYEQYF. This rearrangement joins TRBV5-1 to TRBJ2-7, with a possible D match to TRBD1 (5 bases). This CDR3 region has 14 residues. Germline CDR1 is SGHRS and CDR2 is YFSETQ. V was trimmed by 5 bases and J by 0 bases, leaving 12 bases between them.

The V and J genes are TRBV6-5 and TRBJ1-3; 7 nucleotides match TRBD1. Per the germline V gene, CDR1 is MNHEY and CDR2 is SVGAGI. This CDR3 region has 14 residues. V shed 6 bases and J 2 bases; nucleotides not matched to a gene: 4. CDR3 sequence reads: CASSRQGTGNTIYF. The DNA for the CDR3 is TGTGCCAGCAGCCGACAGGGAACTGGAAACACCATATATTTT.

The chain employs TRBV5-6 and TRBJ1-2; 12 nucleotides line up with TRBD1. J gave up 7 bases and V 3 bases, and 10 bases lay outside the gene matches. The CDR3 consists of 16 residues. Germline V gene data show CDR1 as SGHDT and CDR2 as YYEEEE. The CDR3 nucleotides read TGTGCCAGCAGCTACCCTCCGGGACAGGGGGCCGGTGGCTACACCTTC. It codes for CASSYPPGQGAGGYTF.

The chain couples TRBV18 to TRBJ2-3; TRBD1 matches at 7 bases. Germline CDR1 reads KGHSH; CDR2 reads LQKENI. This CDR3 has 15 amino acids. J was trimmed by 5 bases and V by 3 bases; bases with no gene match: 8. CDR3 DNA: TGTGCCAGCTCACCGGGACAGAATCTATTAGATACGCAGTATTTT. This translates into CASSPGQNLLDTQYF.

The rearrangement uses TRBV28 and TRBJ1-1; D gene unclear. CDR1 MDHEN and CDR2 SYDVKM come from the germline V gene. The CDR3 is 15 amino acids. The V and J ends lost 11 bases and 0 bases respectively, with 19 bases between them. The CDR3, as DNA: TGTGCCGGCATGAAGGGTCGGGGTATGAACACTGAAGCTTTCTTT. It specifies CAGMKGRGMNTEAFF.

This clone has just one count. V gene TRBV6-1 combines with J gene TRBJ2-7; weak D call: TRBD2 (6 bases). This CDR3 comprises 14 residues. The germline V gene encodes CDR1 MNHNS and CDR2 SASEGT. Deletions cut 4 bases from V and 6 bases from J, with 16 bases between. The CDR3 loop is CASSGRDFFSEQYF. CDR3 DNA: TGTGCCAGCAGTGGGCGGGACTTCTTTTCCGAGCAGTACTTC.

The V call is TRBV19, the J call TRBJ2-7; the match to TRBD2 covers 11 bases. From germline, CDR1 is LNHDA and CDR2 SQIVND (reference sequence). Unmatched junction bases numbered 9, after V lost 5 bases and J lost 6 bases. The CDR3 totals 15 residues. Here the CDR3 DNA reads TGTGCCAGTAGTTTAGTAGCGGGAGGGCCCCCCGAGCAGTACTTC. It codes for CASSLVAGGPPEQYF.

The CDR3 sequence: CASRPGQGSGYTF. The CDR3 DNA reads TGTGCCAGCCGACCCGGACAGGGGAGTGGCTACACCTTC. This chain joins TRBV6-6 and TRBJ1-2, with TRBD1 matching over 9 bases. This CDR3 contains 13 residues. Per the germline V gene, CDR1 is MNHNY and CDR2 is SVGAGI (reference sequence). Germline trimming cut 8 bases from V and 7 bases from J; bases unmatched to any gene: 8.

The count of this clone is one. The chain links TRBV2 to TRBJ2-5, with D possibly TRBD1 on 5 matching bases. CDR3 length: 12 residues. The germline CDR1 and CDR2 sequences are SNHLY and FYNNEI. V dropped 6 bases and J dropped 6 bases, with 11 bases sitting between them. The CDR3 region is CASRDMKKTQYF. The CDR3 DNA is TGTGCCAGCAGGGACATGAAAAAGACCCAGTACTTC.